This TCR beta chain appears in the sequencing data of a study of T cells in Graves' hyperthyroidism and ophthalmopathy. Study-wide points: Blood also contained most expanded thyroid clonotypes above 0.001.

This clonotype was detected many times. Its specificity is unknown. There are 13 residues in the CDR3. Trimming removed 4 bases at V and 6 bases at J, with 13 bases between. Germline lookup yields CDR1 MNHEY and CDR2 SVGAGI. Ophthalmopathy patients showed a Clinical Activity Score of at least 3, NOSPECS grade of at least 4 and duration under 3 months. Investigators excluded patients with uncontrolled infection, other autoimmune disease, pregnancy or lactation. The TCR beta CDR3 regions underwent amplification using RNA transcripts as the source. HTBI primers were the set used in a first-round RT-PCR of the TCR CDR3. TCRdb re-derived calls from the multiplex PCR reads in MiXCR, one entry per CDR3 protein. The sample includes around 610,000 distinct CDR3 sequences, around 15% of them seen just once.

The chain combines TRBV6-5 with TRBJ2-7, with a tentative D call TRBD1 (5 bases). Sequencing was carried out using blood. This sequence was found in a woman aged 40 to 50 with Graves' ophthalmopathy. This CDR3 is CASSWGQGSEQYF. For the CDR3, the DNA is TGTGCCAGCAGTTGGGGCCAGGGCTCCGAGCAGTACTTC.